This TCR beta chain is from a study of T cells in Graves' hyperthyroidism and ophthalmopathy. TCR beta CDR3 sequences were amplified from RNA transcripts. RT-PCR in the first round (using the HTBI primer set) targeted the TCR CDR3. From the multiplex PCR reads, TCRdb called clonotypes with MiXCR, one entry per CDR3 protein. The sample has under 350,000 distinct CDR3 sequences; around a fifth are singletons. This CDR3 is 13 amino acids long. Germline V gives CDR1 SNHLY, CDR2 FYNNEI. V lost 3 bases to trimming and J lost 8 bases, with 13 bases between them. The sample taken for sequencing was blood. The clonotype originates from a woman aged 50 to 60 with Graves' hyperthyroidism. The chain uses TRBV2 and TRBJ1-2; D ambiguous. CDR3: CASSDGAAGGYTF. The DNA of the CDR3 is TGTGCCAGCAGTGACGGCGCGGCTGGGGGCTACACCTTC.